A single sample gave rise to the 3 T cell receptor beta chains below, sequenced in a study of PD-1 blockade in classical Hodgkin lymphoma. After autologous stem cell transplantation all patients relapsed, and prior brentuximab vedotin exposure differed between cohorts. The method was immunoSEQ multiplex PCR; TCRdb's version includes in-frame clones alone and lacks a portion of them. The repertoire holds tens of thousands of clones, with roughly four fifths as singletons. Material: peripheral blood mononuclear cells (PBMCs), obtained before the second cycle of nivolumab. These receptors all stem from a human donor with classical Hodgkin lymphoma.

The chain combines TRBV7-8 with TRBJ1-6; 12 positions agree with TRBD1. V was pared by 3 bases and J by 9 bases, with 3 bases of the junction left unmatched. The CDR3 spans 15 residues. Germline CDR1 and CDR2: SGHVS and FQNEAQ. Here the CDR3 DNA reads TGTGCCAGCAGCTTCCGGGACAGGGGGCTTTCACCCCTCCACTTT. Amino acids: CASSFRDRGLSPLHF.

The chain combines TRBV4-3 with TRBJ2-2; 9 nucleotides line up with TRBD1. Germline values: CDR1 LGHNA, CDR2 YSLEER. This CDR3 region has 16 residues. J was trimmed by 9 bases and V by 2 bases; bases with no gene match: 10. The chain's CDR3 is CASSQTGTGIVRELFF. CDR3 coding DNA: TGCGCCAGCAGCCAAACCGGGACAGGGATAGTCAGGGAGCTGTTTTTT.

The V call is TRBV7-9, the J call TRBJ1-3, with D possibly matching TRBD1 (5 bases). CDR1 is SEHNR, CDR2 FQNEAQ, per germline (reference sequence). The CDR3 is made up of 17 amino acids. The V and J ends lost 5 bases and 7 bases respectively, with 24 bases between them. CDR3 DNA: TGTGCCAGCAGCACCGCCGGGACTTTCCGTGGGGGGAACACCATATATTTT. Amino acids: CASSTAGTFRGGNTIYF. Together with reference TRBV7-9 and TRBJ1-3, the CDR3 gives the full variable domain: DTGVSQNPRHKITKRGQNVTFRCDPISEHNRLYWYRQTLGQGPEFLTYFQNEAQLEKSRLLSDRFSAERPKGSFSTLEIQRTEQGDSAMYLCASSTAGTFRGGNTIYFGEGSWLTVV.